A single sample is the source of the 7 T cell receptor beta chains below, sequenced in a study of blood T cell repertoires in COVID-19. Clones were read by immunoSEQ multiplex PCR, and TCRdb kept only the in-frame ones, dropping some. The sample has about 210,000 clones, around 80% seen once; the top ten hold roughly 2.9%. What was sequenced was peripheral blood. These receptors originate from a man aged 45 to 65 with active or convalescent COVID-19.

The rearrangement links TRBV4-1 to TRBJ1-5; D possibly corresponds to TRBD1 (5 bases). Trimming cost V 3 bases and J 3 bases, with 12 bases left between them. CDR3 length equals 15 residues. Germline values: CDR1 MGHRA, CDR2 YSYEKL. The DNA of the CDR3 is TGCGCCAGCAGCCAGTTCAGGACAAACAATCAGCCCCAGCATTTT. This gives the protein CASSQFRTNNQPQHF.

DNA for the CDR3: TGTGCCAGTACCCTAAGGGACTTTAATGAAAAACTGTTTTTT. This codes for CASTLRDFNEKLFF. The chain combines TRBV19 with TRBJ1-4, with D perhaps TRBD1 (5 bases). Trimming cost V 7 bases and J 4 bases, with 13 bases left between them. Looked up from germline, CDR1 is LNHDA and CDR2 is SQIVND (reference sequence). The CDR3 extends over 14 amino acids.

This clone was observed a handful of times. The CDR3 loop reads CASSITDSGANVLTF. The CDR3, as DNA: TGTGCCAGTAGTATAACAGACTCTGGGGCCAACGTCCTGACTTTC. The rearrangement joins TRBV19 to TRBJ2-6, with D unclear. The germline gives CDR1 LNHDA, CDR2 SQIVND (reference sequence). The CDR3 runs 15 residues. Deletions cut 2 bases from V and 0 bases from J, with 5 bases between. Based on the CDR3 plus reference TRBV19 and TRBJ2-6, the full variable domain is DGGITQSPKYLFRKEGQNVTLSCEQNLNHDAMYWYRQDPGQGLRLIYYSQIVNDFQKGDIAEGYSVSREKKESFPLTVTSAQKNPTAFYLCASSITDSGANVLTFGAGSRLTVL.

The chain links TRBV11-3 to TRBJ2-3; TRBD2 aligns across 13 bases. CDR3 length equals 16 residues. The ends lost 5 bases at V and 6 bases at J; junction bases unmatched: 8. Germline V CDR1 and CDR2: SGHNT, YENEEA. The chain's CDR3 is CASSAAGLAGVDTQYF. The CDR3 coding sequence is TGTGCCAGCAGCGCCGCTGGACTAGCGGGAGTGGATACGCAGTATTTT.

The sample holds one count of this clone. The V gene is TRBV30, the J gene TRBJ1-2, with D maybe TRBD1 (6 bases). CDR3 size: 14 residues. The germline CDR1 and CDR2 sequences are GTSNPN and SVGIG (reference sequence). V lost 4 bases to trimming and J lost 4 bases, with 16 bases between them. In DNA form, the CDR3 reads TGTGCCTGGACCCAAGGGGGGGCGGGCTATGGCTACACCTTC. Residues: CAWTQGGAGYGYTF.

CDR3 nucleotides: TGTGCCAGCACTAGGGGGGGAGTGAACACTGAAGCTTTCTTT. Encoded protein: CASTRGGVNTEAFF. The chain recombines TRBV28 with TRBJ1-1; tentatively, D is TRBD1 (6 bases). CDR3 length: 14 residues. Trimming stripped 7 bases from V and 0 bases from J, with 12 bases between. The germline CDR1 and CDR2 sequences are MDHEN and SYDVKM.

The chain carries TRBV9 and TRBJ1-1; D is possibly TRBD1 (6 bases). Germline V lookup: CDR1 SGDLS, CDR2 YYNGEE. The V end lost 0 bases, the J end lost 3 bases, and 6 bases lay between the germline ends. The CDR3 sequence is 13 residues long. CDR3 sequence (DNA): TGTGCCAGCAGCGTAGAGGGGGACACTGAAGCTTTCTTT. Translating gives CASSVEGDTEAFF.